The next 13 T cell receptor beta chains were all read from a single sample in a study of blood T cell repertoires in COVID-19. Generated by immunoSEQ multiplex PCR, the TCRdb table keeps only in-frame clones and is missing some. There are some 89,000 clones in the sample; about nine tenths occur only once, and 1.7% lies in the top ten. Source material: peripheral blood. The receptors derive from a man in his 60s with acute or convalescent COVID-19.

J is TRBJ1-5 and V is TRBV7-9; D possibly corresponds to TRBD1 (5 bases). Per the germline V gene, CDR1 is SEHNR and CDR2 is FQNEAQ (reference sequence). Trimming took 1 base from V and 3 from J, leaving 7 bases between them. This CDR3 has 14 residues. DNA for the CDR3: TGTGCCAGCAGCTTAGGACAGCTCAATCAGCCCCAGCATTTT. Protein: CASSLGQLNQPQHF.

V and J are TRBV5-1 and TRBJ2-3, with 10 bases aligning to TRBD2. The germline CDR1 and CDR2 sequences are SGHRS and YFSETQ. This CDR3 is 15 amino acids long. Trimming took 3 bases from V and 1 from J; bases not matched to a gene: 2. In nucleotides, the CDR3 is TGCGCCAGCAGCTCTACTAGCGGGGGCACAGATACGCAGTATTTT. Protein sequence: CASSSTSGGTDTQYF. Variable domain in full (rest from reference TRBV5-1 and TRBJ2-3): KAGVTQTPRYLIKTRGQQVTLSCSPISGHRSVSWYQQTPGQGLQFLFEYFSETQRNKGNFPGRFSGRQFSNSRSEMNVSTLELGDSALYLCASSSTSGGTDTQYFGPGTRLTVL.

This clone appeared a single time. The rearrangement uses TRBV3-1 (or the pseudogene TRBV3-2) and TRBJ1-6, with D perhaps TRBD1 (6 bases). CDR3 size: 14 residues. V shed 4 bases and J shed 9 bases, with 13 bases lying between them. Germline assignment: CDR1 LGHDT and CDR2 YNNKEL (reference sequence). The CDR3 loop is CASSLRGGGSPLHF. The DNA for the CDR3 is TGTGCCAGCAGCCTGAGAGGGGGTGGTTCACCCCTCCACTTT.

The CDR3 nucleotides are TGTGCCAGCAGCCAGGGGGCCGTCGGCTACACCTTC. This codes for CASSQGAVGYTF. This chain links TRBV7-9 with TRBJ1-2; TRBD1 agrees at 8 bases. Germline lookup yields CDR1 SEHNR and CDR2 FQNEAQ (reference sequence). CDR3 length equals 12 residues. V lost 5 bases, J lost 8 bases, and 4 bases stayed unmatched. The full variable domain, completed using reference TRBV7-9 and TRBJ1-2, is DTGVSQNPRHKITKRGQNVTFRCDPISEHNRLYWYRQTLGQGPEFLTYFQNEAQLEKSRLLSDRFSAERPKGSFSTLEIQRTEQGDSAMYLCASSQGAVGYTFGSGTRLTVV.

The rearrangement links TRBV5-5 to TRBJ1-4; 7 bases match TRBD1. Per germline, CDR1 SGHKS and CDR2 YYEKEE (reference sequence). There are 16 residues in the CDR3. V was clipped by 3 bases and J by 0 bases; unmatched bases: 5. CDR3 amino acids: CASSSRTGATNEKLFF. The CDR3, as DNA: TGTGCCAGCAGCTCAAGGACAGGAGCAACTAATGAAAAACTGTTTTTT.

This clone appeared a few times. V usage is TRBV19 and J usage is TRBJ1-1; D call uncertain. The length of the CDR3 is 13 residues. The germline V and J ends were trimmed by 2 bases and 7 bases, with 11 bases remaining between them. CDR1 LNHDA and CDR2 SQIVND come from the germline V gene (reference sequence). The CDR3 is CASSINGVGEAFF. CDR3 sequence (DNA): TGTGCCAGTAGTATAAACGGGGTGGGTGAAGCTTTCTTT.

The gene calls are TRBV18 and TRBJ1-2, with 12 bases aligning to TRBD1. Germline CDR1 and CDR2: KGHSH and LQKENI. Trimming at V came to 2 bases and at J to 4 bases, leaving 5 bases not matched to a gene. This CDR3 spans 16 amino acids. CDR3 bases: TGTGCCAGCTCACCATCCCGGGACAGGGGGCTCTATGGCTACACCTTC. Translation gives CASSPSRDRGLYGYTF.

The V call is TRBV9, the J call TRBJ1-1; D not resolved. Germline V gives CDR1 SGDLS, CDR2 YYNGEE. The V end was cut by 4 bases, the J end by 0 bases, with 7 bases between. The CDR3 has 13 amino acids. The CDR3 region is CASSLQMNTEAFF. CDR3 coding DNA: TGTGCCAGCAGCCTACAGATGAACACTGAAGCTTTCTTT.

The CDR3 nucleotides are TGTGCCAGCAGTAAAGGGCCGAACACTGAAGCTTTCTTT. It yields the protein CASSKGPNTEAFF. The genes are TRBV2 and TRBJ1-1; no clear D gene. Trimming removed 5 bases from V and 1 base from J, with 8 bases in between. The CDR3 contains 13 residues. CDR1 and CDR2 from the germline V gene are SNHLY and FYNNEI.

The table lists this clone with a few counts. The genes are TRBV15 and TRBJ1-5; D is unclear. The germline gives CDR1 LNHNV, CDR2 YYDKDF (reference sequence). This CDR3 has 17 residues. The V gene lost 0 bases and the J gene lost 0 bases, with 12 bases spanning the gap. The CDR3 sequence: CATSRDLGGNSNQPQHF. The CDR3 coding sequence is TGTGCCACCAGCAGAGATCTCGGCGGAAATAGCAATCAGCCCCAGCATTTT. The full variable domain, completed using reference TRBV15 and TRBJ1-5, is DAMVIQNPRYQVTQFGKPVTLSCSQTLNHNVMYWYQQKSSQAPKLLFHYYDKDFNNEADTPDNFQSRRPNTSFCFLDIRSPGLGDTAMYLCATSRDLGGNSNQPQHFGDGTRLSIL.

The V call is TRBV9, the J call TRBJ2-3; 13 bases are a match to TRBD2. Germline CDR1 reads SGDLS; CDR2 reads YYNGEE. With V trimmed by 1 base and J by 0 bases, 8 bases remained unmatched. CDR3 length: 19 residues. This chain's CDR3 is CASSVKGLAGTPSTDTQYF. CDR3 coding DNA: TGTGCCAGCAGCGTAAAGGGACTAGCGGGGACCCCTAGCACAGATACGCAGTATTTT.

The rearrangement links TRBV2 to TRBJ2-2; maybe TRBD1 (6 bases). CDR1 and CDR2 (germline): SNHLY, FYNNEI. V was cut by 7 bases and J by 2 bases, with 8 bases left in between. This CDR3 is 13 amino acids long. In DNA, the CDR3 is TGTGCCAGCAAACAGGGAAACACCGGGGAGCTGTTTTTT. It encodes CASKQGNTGELFF.

The V and J genes are TRBV10-3 and TRBJ1-1; 8 positions match TRBD1. CDR1 ENHRY and CDR2 SYGVKD come from the germline V gene. The CDR3 has 13 residues. Trimming cost V 10 bases and J 4 bases; bases outside gene matches: 8. This CDR3 is CATNPQGATEAFF. In DNA, the CDR3 is TGTGCCACCAATCCTCAGGGGGCCACTGAAGCTTTCTTT.